Listed below are T cell receptor beta chains from one sample, sequenced in a study of vaccination effects on CD4 cells after COVID-19. Using immunoSEQ multiplex PCR, the repertoire was profiled, and TCRdb retains in-frame clones only, with some absent. The sample has around 56,000 clones; over 65% are singletons. These receptors' targets are unknown. The material sequenced was CD4+ T cells from PBMCs cultured without peptide, taken before COVID-19 vaccination. Receptors were obtained from a human donor who received a COVID-19 vaccine. Both conserved end residues are part of each CDR3. A D gene is named only where the DNA matches it firmly. Clone size, where shown, is once, few, many, or a class for clones that have expanded.

D gene: -; J gene: TRBJ1-5; clone size: few; V gene: TRBV6-4; CDR3 protein: CASSGRTKGNQPQHF; CDR3 DNA: TGTGCCAGCAGTGGGCGGACTAAGGGCAATCAGCCCCAGCATTTT
D gene: -; J gene: TRBJ2-1; clone size: medium-sized; V gene: TRBV10-3; CDR3 protein: CAIRGFGLSSYNEQFF; CDR3 DNA: TGTGCCATCAGAGGGTTCGGGTTGAGTTCCTACAATGAGCAGTTCTTC
D gene: -; J gene: TRBJ2-1; clone size: -; V gene: TRBV5-8; CDR3 protein: CASPGPRDEQFF; CDR3 DNA: TGTGCCAGCCCGGGACCTAGGGATGAGCAGTTCTTC
D gene: -; J gene: TRBJ1-1; clone size: -; V gene: TRBV3-1/TRBV3-2; CDR3 protein: CASSPGLTEAFF; CDR3 DNA: TGTGCCAGCAGCCCCGGACTGACTGAAGCTTTCTTT
D gene: TRBD1; J gene: TRBJ1-2; clone size: -; V gene: TRBV2; CDR3 protein: CASSFLQGGGYTF; CDR3 DNA: TGTGCCAGCAGTTTCCTACAGGGGGGAGGCTACACCTTC
D gene: -; J gene: TRBJ2-3; clone size: -; V gene: TRBV6-5; CDR3 protein: CASIGPGVTDTQYF; CDR3 DNA: TGTGCCAGCATAGGCCCGGGGGTCACAGATACGCAGTATTTT
D gene: -; J gene: TRBJ2-3; clone size: -; V gene: TRBV5-1; CDR3 protein: CASSLQGTDTQYF; CDR3 DNA: TGCGCCAGCAGCTTGCAGGGCACAGATACGCAGTATTTT
D gene: -; J gene: TRBJ1-5; clone size: -; V gene: TRBV19; CDR3 protein: CASTRSNQPQHF; CDR3 DNA: TGTGCCAGTACCCGTAGCAATCAGCCCCAGCATTTT
D gene: -; J gene: TRBJ2-1; clone size: -; V gene: TRBV2; CDR3 protein: CASSDRGGSYNEQFF; CDR3 DNA: TGTGCCAGCAGTGATAGGGGGGGCTCCTACAATGAGCAGTTCTTC
D gene: -; J gene: TRBJ1-5; clone size: once; V gene: TRBV6-1; CDR3 protein: CASSEALISVRQPQHF; CDR3 DNA: TGTGCCAGCAGTGAAGCGCTTATTAGTGTTCGTCAGCCCCAGCATTTT
D gene: -; J gene: TRBJ2-5; clone size: -; V gene: TRBV15; CDR3 protein: CATSRDRETQYF; CDR3 DNA: TGTGCCACCAGCAGAGATAGAGAGACCCAGTACTTC
D gene: -; J gene: TRBJ1-2; clone size: -; V gene: TRBV6-5; CDR3 protein: CASSPGLWNFYGYTF; CDR3 DNA: TGTGCCAGCAGTCCAGGGCTCTGGAACTTCTATGGCTACACCTTC
D gene: -; J gene: TRBJ1-1; clone size: few; V gene: TRBV6-4; CDR3 protein: CASRAGVGTEAFF; CDR3 DNA: TGTGCCAGCAGAGCGGGGGTTGGCACTGAAGCTTTCTTT
D gene: -; J gene: TRBJ1-2; clone size: -; V gene: TRBV4-1; CDR3 protein: CASSPSGGYYGYTF; CDR3 DNA: TGCGCCAGCAGCCCCTCGGGGGGGTACTATGGCTACACCTTC
D gene: TRBD1; J gene: TRBJ1-2; clone size: -; V gene: TRBV11-2; CDR3 protein: CASSFSSRAGGDGYTF; CDR3 DNA: TGTGCCAGCAGCTTTAGCAGTAGGGCAGGGGGAGATGGCTACACCTTC
D gene: -; J gene: TRBJ1-3; clone size: -; V gene: TRBV4-1; CDR3 protein: CASSQAGVSGNTIYF; CDR3 DNA: TGCGCCAGCAGCCAAGCAGGGGTTTCTGGAAACACCATATATTTT
D gene: -; J gene: TRBJ2-5; clone size: -; V gene: TRBV4-1; CDR3 protein: CASSQVTQARAQYF; CDR3 DNA: TGCGCCAGCAGCCAAGTAACACAGGCCAGGGCCCAGTACTTC
D gene: -; J gene: TRBJ1-5; clone size: -; V gene: TRBV7-3; CDR3 protein: CASSLGGTQPQHF; CDR3 DNA: TGTGCCAGCAGCTTAGGGGGGACTCAGCCCCAGCATTTT
D gene: TRBD1; J gene: TRBJ2-5; clone size: -; V gene: TRBV19; CDR3 protein: CASSQRTGATRETQYF; CDR3 DNA: TGTGCCAGTAGTCAAAGGACAGGGGCGACCCGGGAGACCCAGTACTTC
D gene: -; J gene: TRBJ1-1; clone size: -; V gene: TRBV2; CDR3 protein: CASSARDTWNTEAFF; CDR3 DNA: TGTGCCAGCAGTGCCCGGGACACTTGGAACACTGAAGCTTTCTTT
D gene: -; J gene: TRBJ2-5; clone size: -; V gene: TRBV11-2; CDR3 protein: CASRRGAGGQETQYF; CDR3 DNA: TGTGCCAGCAGGCGCGGGGCAGGGGGACAAGAGACCCAGTACTTC
D gene: -; J gene: TRBJ2-2; clone size: -; V gene: TRBV5-1; CDR3 protein: CASSLARVGTGELFF; CDR3 DNA: TGCGCCAGCAGCTTGGCCAGGGTTGGCACCGGGGAGCTGTTTTTT
D gene: -; J gene: TRBJ2-6; clone size: -; V gene: TRBV18; CDR3 protein: CASSGAAGANVLTF; CDR3 DNA: TGTGCCAGCTCCGGGGCGGCGGGGGCCAACGTCCTGACTTTC
D gene: -; J gene: TRBJ1-2; clone size: -; V gene: TRBV4-1; CDR3 protein: CASSQDRGARGYTF; CDR3 DNA: TGCGCCAGCAGCCAAGACCGGGGAGCCCGGGGCTACACCTTC
D gene: -; J gene: TRBJ1-2; clone size: -; V gene: TRBV28; CDR3 protein: CASSSNRVPLYGYTF; CDR3 DNA: TGTGCCAGCAGTTCTAACAGGGTGCCACTCTATGGCTACACCTTC
D gene: -; J gene: TRBJ1-4; clone size: -; V gene: TRBV4-1; CDR3 protein: CASSQGLLAMSREKLFF; CDR3 DNA: TGCGCCAGCAGCCAAGGATTGTTAGCGATGTCTAGGGAAAAACTGTTTTTT
D gene: -; J gene: TRBJ2-1; clone size: -; V gene: TRBV19; CDR3 protein: CASSIPGEYNEQFF; CDR3 DNA: TGTGCCAGTAGTATTCCTGGGGAATACAATGAGCAGTTCTTC
D gene: TRBD1; J gene: TRBJ2-1; clone size: -; V gene: TRBV19; CDR3 protein: CASSIDPPGGRVRNEQFF; CDR3 DNA: TGTGCCAGTAGTATAGACCCCCCAGGGGGAAGGGTCCGGAATGAGCAGTTCTTC
D gene: -; J gene: TRBJ1-1; clone size: once; V gene: TRBV12-3/TRBV12-4; CDR3 protein: CASRPEEGTEAFF; CDR3 DNA: TGTGCCAGCAGGCCCGAAGAGGGGACTGAAGCTTTCTTT
D gene: -; J gene: TRBJ2-2; clone size: few; V gene: TRBV3-1/TRBV3-2; CDR3 protein: CASSGGHTGELFF; CDR3 DNA: TGTGCCAGCAGTGGGGGGCACACCGGGGAGCTGTTTTTT
D gene: -; J gene: TRBJ1-6; clone size: -; V gene: TRBV4-3; CDR3 protein: CASSRDRQVTNSPLHF; CDR3 DNA: TGCGCCAGCAGCCGGGATCGACAGGTGACTAATTCACCCCTCCACTTT
D gene: -; J gene: TRBJ2-3; clone size: -; V gene: TRBV5-1; CDR3 protein: CASSLQAGADTQYF; CDR3 DNA: TGCGCCAGCAGCTTGCAGGCCGGGGCAGATACGCAGTATTTT
D gene: -; J gene: TRBJ2-3; clone size: -; V gene: TRBV21-1; CDR3 protein: CAKPGQGTDTQYF; CDR3 DNA: TGTGCCAAACCGGGACAGGGGACAGATACGCAGTATTTT
D gene: TRBD2; J gene: TRBJ2-1; clone size: -; V gene: TRBV7-2; CDR3 protein: CASSLARGDEQFF; CDR3 DNA: TGTGCCAGCAGCTTAGCGCGGGGGGATGAGCAGTTCTTC
D gene: -; J gene: TRBJ1-1; clone size: -; V gene: TRBV28; CDR3 protein: CASSSPPVSNTEAFF; CDR3 DNA: TGTGCCAGCAGTTCCCCCCCAGTTTCGAACACTGAAGCTTTCTTT
D gene: -; J gene: TRBJ2-5; clone size: -; V gene: TRBV5-1; CDR3 protein: CASSLPQGETQYF; CDR3 DNA: TGCGCCAGCAGCTTGCCCCAGGGGGAGACCCAGTACTTC